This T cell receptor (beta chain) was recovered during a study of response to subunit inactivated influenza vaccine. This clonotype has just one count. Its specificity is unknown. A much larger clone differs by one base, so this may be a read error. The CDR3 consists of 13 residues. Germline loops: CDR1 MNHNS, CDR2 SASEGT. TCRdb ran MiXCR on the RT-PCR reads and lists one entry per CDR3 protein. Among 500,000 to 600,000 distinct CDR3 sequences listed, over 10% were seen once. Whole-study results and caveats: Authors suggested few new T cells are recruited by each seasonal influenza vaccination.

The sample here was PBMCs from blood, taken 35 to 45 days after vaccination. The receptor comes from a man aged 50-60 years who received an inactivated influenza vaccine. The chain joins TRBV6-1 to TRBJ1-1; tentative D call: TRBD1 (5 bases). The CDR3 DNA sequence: TGTGCCAGCGGCGGGACCTTGAACACTGAAGCTCTCTTT. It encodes CASGGTLNTEALF.